This is a list of T cell receptor beta chains from one sample in a study of cytomegalovirus exposure and HLA in healthy donors. Measured with immunoSEQ multiplex PCR; TCRdb has only the in-frame clones, and not every one. The data contain around 150,000 clones, around 80% of them singletons. Input material: PBMCs. All receptors derive from a man aged 25-45 years in good health and CMV-seropositive. Each CDR3 is given with its conserved first and last residue. A D gene is named only where the DNA matches it firmly. Part of the rows lack a size; the others show once, few, many or a class for expanded clones.

TRBJ1-2,NA,NA,TRBV4-2,CASSPGGGLFYGYTF,TGTGCCAGCAGCCCTGGGGGCGGGCTTTTCTATGGCTACACCTTC
TRBJ2-6,NA,TRBD1,TRBV9,CASSAPTPGGRTGANVLTF,TGTGCCAGCAGCGCCCCGACCCCAGGGGGAAGAACTGGGGCCAACGTCCTGACTTTC
TRBJ2-2,NA,NA,TRBV9,CASSGPSPRELFF,TGTGCCAGCAGCGGACCTAGTCCCCGGGAGCTGTTTTTT
TRBJ1-5,once,TRBD1,TRBV28,CASRKGALRGLPQHF,TGTGCCAGCAGAAAGGGGGCCCTGAGGGGTCTGCCCCAGCATTTT
TRBJ2-3,NA,TRBD2,TRBV5-1,CASSAFGTSGGQDTQYF,TGCGCCAGCAGCGCCTTCGGGACTAGCGGGGGACAAGATACGCAGTATTTT
TRBJ1-4,NA,NA,TRBV4-3,CASSQEQMVVGKLFF,TGCGCCAGCAGCCAAGAACAGATGGTCGTTGGAAAACTGTTTTTT
TRBJ2-3,NA,TRBD2,TRBV6-4,CASSDSILAGAGTQYF,TGTGCCAGCAGTGACTCGATACTAGCGGGAGCGGGTACGCAGTATTTT
TRBJ2-1,NA,TRBD2,TRBV28,CASSISTGVAGDNEQFF,TGTGCCAGCAGCATCTCTACGGGGGTAGCGGGAGATAATGAGCAGTTCTTC
TRBJ1-6,NA,NA,TRBV7-2,CASSPRRSTYNSPLHF,TGTGCCAGCAGCCCTCGGAGGAGCACCTATAATTCACCCCTCCACTTT
TRBJ1-1,NA,NA,TRBV6-5,CASSHSEGDTEAFF,TGTGCCAGCAGTCACTCTGAGGGGGACACTGAAGCTTTCTTT
TRBJ2-5,NA,NA,TRBV29-1,CSGARGQETQYF,TGCAGCGGCGCCCGGGGTCAAGAGACCCAGTACTTC
TRBJ2-1,NA,TRBD1,TRBV19,CASSIGGTGGYNEQFF,TGTGCCAGTAGTATAGGGGGGACAGGGGGCTACAATGAGCAGTTCTTC
TRBJ2-7,few,TRBD2,TRBV28,CASSKYGLAGVEQYF,TGTGCCAGCAGTAAATACGGACTAGCGGGAGTCGAGCAGTACTTC